Included here is one TCR beta chain sequence, with context. Its antigen is as yet unknown. These data come from a study of cytomegalovirus exposure and HLA in healthy donors. Study background: An earlier analysis found 100 million or so unique TCR beta sequences from 200 million or so T cells.

CDR3 size: 14 residues. V lost 2 bases, J lost 7 bases, and 12 bases lay in between. Germline loops: CDR1 MNHEY, CDR2 SVGAGI. PCR involved 60 Vbeta and 13 Jbeta primers. Repertoires were generated with immunoSEQ multiplex PCR, while TCRdb's copy carries only in-frame clones and drops some. Of roughly 180,000 clones detected, 84% appear once; the ten largest clones hold about 0.25%. Findings of the study overall: In an earlier analysis, most TCR beta V segments were productive about 87% or about 30% of the time.

The rearrangement joins TRBV6-5 to TRBJ1-5; weak D call: TRBD1 (5 bases). This TCR came from a boy younger than 18 in good health and CMV-seronegative. Sequencing was done on a sample of PBMCs. CDR3 DNA: TGTGCCAGCAGTTACGGTCAGGGTGGCCAGCCCCAGCATTTT. It translates to CASSYGQGGQPQHF.